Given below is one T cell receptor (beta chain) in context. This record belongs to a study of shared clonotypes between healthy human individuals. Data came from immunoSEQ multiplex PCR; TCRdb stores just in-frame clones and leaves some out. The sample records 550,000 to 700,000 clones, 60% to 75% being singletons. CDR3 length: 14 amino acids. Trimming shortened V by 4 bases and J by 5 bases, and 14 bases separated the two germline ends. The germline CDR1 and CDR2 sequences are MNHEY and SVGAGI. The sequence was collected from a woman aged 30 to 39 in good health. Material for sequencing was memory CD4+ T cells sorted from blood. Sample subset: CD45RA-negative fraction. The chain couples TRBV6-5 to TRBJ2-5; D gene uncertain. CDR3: CASSSRFLGETQYF. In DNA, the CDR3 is TGTGCCAGCAGTTCGAGATTTCTGGGGGAGACCCAGTACTTC.